Listed below are T cell receptor beta chains from one sample, sequenced in a study of blood T cell repertoires in COVID-19. Sequencing used immunoSEQ multiplex PCR; TCRdb keeps in-frame clones, though not all of them. The top ten hold approximately 2% of the sample, which has 200,000 to 300,000 clones, approximately 86% seen once. The source material was peripheral blood. The origin of the receptors is a man aged 25 to 40 with active or convalescent COVID-19. CDR3s include the opening cysteine and the closing phenylalanine or tryptophan. D genes are given only for firm matches. Part of the rows lack a size; the others show once, few, many or a class for expanded clones.

D gene,J gene,clone size,V gene,CDR3 DNA,CDR3 protein
.,TRBJ1-1,once,TRBV19,TGTGCCAGTAGTTCTCACTTGGGGGGGGACGCTTTCTTT,CASSSHLGGDAFF
TRBD1,TRBJ1-1,.,TRBV6-2/TRBV6-3,TGTGCCAGCAGTGAGAACAGGGGGAGAGCTTTCTTT,CASSENRGRAFF
.,TRBJ2-3,.,TRBV4-2,TGTGCCAGCAGCCAAGGGAACAGTCTGCAGTATTTT,CASSQGNSLQYF
TRBD2,TRBJ2-7,.,TRBV4-3,TGCGCCAGCAGCCAAGAGTGGGGCGGGGGGGATTACGAGCAGTACTTC,CASSQEWGGGDYEQYF
.,TRBJ1-6,.,TRBV3-1/TRBV3-2,TGTGCCAGCAGCCAAGATAGGAGTTCGAGGTCCCTCCACTTT,CASSQDRSSRSLHF
TRBD1,TRBJ2-1,.,TRBV6-5,TGTGCCAGCAGGAGGACAGGACGTAACAATGAGCAGTTCTTC,CASRRTGRNNEQFF
.,TRBJ1-4,.,TRBV5-1,TGCGCCAGCAGCACAGGACAGAACGGGCGGGAAAAACTGTTTTTT,CASSTGQNGREKLFF
.,TRBJ2-5,.,TRBV6-1,TGTGCCAGCAGTGAGGGGGGGCCTATTGAGACCCAGTACTTC,CASSEGGPIETQYF
TRBD1,TRBJ2-7,.,TRBV5-8,TGTGCCAGCAGCGCGACGAGGACAGGGGGGGCAAAGCAGTACTTC,CASSATRTGGAKQYF
TRBD1,TRBJ1-6,.,TRBV6-5,TGTGCCAGCAGCCAGGGACAGCTACATTCACCCCTCCACTTT,CASSQGQLHSPLHF
.,TRBJ1-2,.,TRBV7-2,TGTGCCAGCAGGGAGTCGGGGGGATATGGCTACACCTTC,CASRESGGYGYTF
TRBD1,TRBJ1-6,.,TRBV6-2/TRBV6-3,TGTGCCAGCAGTACGACTCCCGGGACAGGGGGAAGAAGCTCCTATAATTCACCCCTCCACTTT,CASSTTPGTGGRSSYNSPLHF
.,TRBJ1-6,.,TRBV27,TGTGCCAGCAGTTTGGGCGCGGCAGCAGGGTCACCCCTCCACTTT,CASSLGAAAGSPLHF
.,TRBJ1-3,few,TRBV19,TGTGCCAGTAGTATAAGAGGCTCTGGAAACACCATATATTTT,CASSIRGSGNTIYF
.,TRBJ1-2,.,TRBV2,TGTGCAGACGGGGGGGCTAGTGGCTACACCTTC,CADGGASGYTF
.,TRBJ1-2,.,TRBV5-5,TGTGCCAGCACCTCTAAGACTAACTATGGCTACACCTTC,CASTSKTNYGYTF
.,TRBJ1-5,few,TRBV18,TGTGCCAGCTCCCCCGGGGGGGAGCAGCCCCAGCATTTT,CASSPGGEQPQHF
.,TRBJ1-6,.,TRBV4-1,TGCGCCAGCAGCCCAGATAATTCACCCCTCCACTTT,CASSPDNSPLHF
.,TRBJ2-5,once,TRBV27,TGTGCCAGCAGACCCGACTGGCCCCCGGAGACCCAGTACTTC,CASRPDWPPETQYF
.,TRBJ2-3,.,TRBV7-9,TGTGCCAGCAGCCCGCACTCGCGGGGCACAGATACGCAGTATTTT,CASSPHSRGTDTQYF
.,TRBJ1-5,.,TRBV24-1,TGTGCCACCAGTGTCTTCGATCAGCCCCAGCATTTT,CATSVFDQPQHF
.,TRBJ2-2,.,TRBV5-6,TGTGCCAGCAGCATCGGACAGTTCACCGGGGAGCTGTTTTTT,CASSIGQFTGELFF
.,TRBJ2-2,.,TRBV4-3,TGCGCCAGCAGCCAAGTCGAGTCCGGGGAGCTGTTTTTT,CASSQVESGELFF
.,TRBJ1-1,.,TRBV6-5,TGTGCCAGCCGACTCCAGCACAGGATGAACACTGAAGCTTTCTTT,CASRLQHRMNTEAFF
.,TRBJ1-2,.,TRBV7-9,TGTGCCAGCAGCCGTCCGGGTGATGGCTACACCTTC,CASSRPGDGYTF
TRBD1,TRBJ1-2,.,TRBV5-1,TGCGCCAGCAGCTTGCCAACAGGGGTCGGCTACACCTTC,CASSLPTGVGYTF
.,TRBJ1-4,.,TRBV14,TGTGCCAGCAGCCAAGAAAGGATGGGGCAGGGGCCAAGTAATGAAAAACTGTTTTTT,CASSQERMGQGPSNEKLFF
.,TRBJ1-1,.,TRBV3-1/TRBV3-2,TGTGCCAGCAGCCATCACTCAGGGTCCACTGAAGCTTTCTTT,CASSHHSGSTEAFF
.,TRBJ1-1,.,TRBV29-1,TGCAGCGTTGACCGAGACATGAACACTGAAGCTTTCTTT,CSVDRDMNTEAFF
TRBD2,TRBJ2-5,.,TRBV6-2/TRBV6-3,TGTGCCAGCAGTTACTCGATAGGTCTAGCGGGTGAAGGAGGGAGGGCCCAGTACTTC,CASSYSIGLAGEGGRAQYF
TRBD2,TRBJ2-3,.,TRBV30,TGTGCCTGGACGAACCGGGGGGGCCACAAAGATACGCAGTATTTT,CAWTNRGGHKDTQYF
.,TRBJ1-1,.,TRBV27,TGTGCCAGCCGTCTCGGGGAAGTGAACACTGAAGCTTTCTTT,CASRLGEVNTEAFF
.,TRBJ1-5,.,TRBV11-2,TGTGCCAGCAGCTTAGGGACAGTTAGCAATCAGCCCCAGCATTTT,CASSLGTVSNQPQHF
TRBD1,TRBJ2-1,.,TRBV27,TGTGCCAGCAGTCTAACCTATGGACAGGGCGATGAGCAGTTCTTC,CASSLTYGQGDEQFF
.,TRBJ2-2,.,TRBV7-9,TGTGCCAGCAGCTTGGGCCCCGGGGAGCTGTTTTTT,CASSLGPGELFF
TRBD1,TRBJ1-6,.,TRBV2,TGTGCCAGCACCAGGACAGGGGGCGCTTATTCACCCCTCCACTTT,CASTRTGGAYSPLHF
TRBD1,TRBJ1-1,.,TRBV18,TGTGCCAGCTCACCGACCCTGGGACAGCCAAACACTGAAGCTTTCTTT,CASSPTLGQPNTEAFF
TRBD1,TRBJ1-6,.,TRBV6-5,TGTGCCAGCTCGACAGGGGTTTGGGATTCACCCCTCCACTTT,CASSTGVWDSPLHF
TRBD1,TRBJ1-4,.,TRBV5-1,TGCGCCAGCAGCTTAGCCTACAGGGGCCTGAATGAAAAACTGTTTTTT,CASSLAYRGLNEKLFF
TRBD1,TRBJ1-2,.,TRBV7-9,TGTGCCAGCAGCTTGACAGGGGGCATCGTCGGTGGCTACACCTTC,CASSLTGGIVGGYTF
.,TRBJ1-5,.,TRBV6-6,TGTGCCAGCAGTTCCCAGGGGAAACGCAATCAGCCCCAGCATTTT,CASSSQGKRNQPQHF
TRBD1,TRBJ1-1,.,TRBV19,TGTGCCAGTTACCCGCCGGACAGGTCGCCTGAAGCTTTCTTT,CASYPPDRSPEAFF
.,TRBJ1-1,.,TRBV21-1,TGTGCCAGCACGCGCCGGGGGGCGAAAACGATGAACACTGAAGCTTTCTTT,CASTRRGAKTMNTEAFF
.,TRBJ2-1,.,TRBV3-1/TRBV3-2,TGTGCCAGCAGCCAAGAGTCGATCAGGGAGCAGTTCTTC,CASSQESIREQFF
TRBD1,TRBJ1-2,.,TRBV27,TGTGCCAGCAGTCCCGGGACAGGGAATGGCTACACCTTC,CASSPGTGNGYTF
.,TRBJ1-1,.,TRBV2,TGTGCCAGCAGTTCCGACTCTCCTGAAGCTTTCTTT,CASSSDSPEAFF
TRBD1,TRBJ1-1,.,TRBV10-1,TGCGCCAGCAGTATGGACAGGGGAACTGAAGCTTTCTTT,CASSMDRGTEAFF
.,TRBJ2-7,.,TRBV25-1,TGTGCCAGCAGTGATTTCGTCACTTACGAGCAGTACTTC,CASSDFVTYEQYF